The 21 T cell receptor beta chains listed next were all sequenced from one sample in a study of brain metastases from non-small cell lung cancer. Clones were sequenced by immunoSEQ multiplex PCR, and TCRdb holds only the in-frame ones, with some missing. The sample has approximately 7,800 clones, around four fifths seen once. Sequences were obtained from primary lung tumor tissue. The receptors here all came from a donor aged 40 or older with non-small cell lung cancer.

The J gene is TRBJ2-5, the V gene TRBV3-1 (or the pseudogene TRBV3-2); D gene uncertain. CDR3 length equals 12 residues. CDR1 is LGHDT and CDR2 is YNNKEL in the germline V gene (reference sequence). The ends were cut back, 4 bases at V and 0 bases at J, with 3 bases in the middle. The DNA of the CDR3 is TGTGCCAGCAGCCTTCACCAAGAGACCCAGTACTTC. It codes for CASSLHQETQYF.

V and J are TRBV5-4 and TRBJ2-1; 8 nucleotides line up with TRBD1. V dropped 4 bases and J dropped 9; count of bases not matched to a gene: 12. Germline V gives CDR1 SGHNT, CDR2 YYREEE (reference sequence). CDR3 size: 15 residues. The CDR3 loop is CASSPRDRSTGEQFF. CDR3 DNA sequence: TGTGCCAGCAGCCCTCGGGACAGGTCAACGGGTGAGCAGTTCTTC. The whole variable domain, remainder taken from reference TRBV5-4 and TRBJ2-1, is ETGVTQSPTHLIKTRGQQVTLRCSSQSGHNTVSWYQQALGQGPQFIFQYYREEENGRGNFPPRFSGLQFPNYSSELNVNALELDDSALYLCASSPRDRSTGEQFFGPGTRLTVL.

This CDR3 reads CASSLEKSRQGGICTEAFF. CDR3 in DNA: TGTGCCAGCAGCTTAGAAAAATCCCGACAGGGGGGGATATGCACTGAAGCTTTCTTT. V gene TRBV11-3 combines with J gene TRBJ1-1; 9 bases align to TRBD1. V gave up 0 bases and J gave up 4 bases; unmatched junction bases: 15. The germline gives CDR1 SGHNT, CDR2 YENEEA. The CDR3 has 19 residues. Full variable domain (rest looked up from reference TRBV11-3 and TRBJ1-1): EAGVVQSPRYKIIEKKQPVAFWCNPISGHNTLYWYLQNLGQGPELLIRYENEEAVDDSQLPKDRFSAERLKGVDSTLKIQPAELGDSAVYLCASSLEKSRQGGICTEAFFGQGTRLTVV.

The CDR3 DNA sequence: TGTGCCAGCAGCTTCCCGCAGGGACTAGCGGGGACCGCCCGGGGGGGGCAGTTCTTC. Its protein product is CASSFPQGLAGTARGGQFF. The chain uses TRBV7-9 and TRBJ2-1, with TRBD2 matching 13 bases. The germline V gene has CDR1 SEHNR and CDR2 FQNEAQ (reference sequence). This CDR3 comprises 19 residues. Trimming took 3 bases from V and 12 from J; bases not matched to a gene: 20.

The chain joins TRBV19 to TRBJ1-5, with TRBD1 as a possible D gene (6 bases). This CDR3 comprises 13 residues. Looked up from germline, CDR1 is LNHDA and CDR2 is SQIVND (reference sequence). The ends were cut back, 8 bases at V and 3 bases at J, with 11 bases in the middle. The DNA of the CDR3 is TGTGCCAGTGCGGACAGATACAATCAGCCCCAGCATTTT. Its protein is CASADRYNQPQHF.

In regard to this clone: Other DNA sequences in this sample translate to the same CDR3. The chain carries TRBV10-3 and TRBJ2-3; 10 bases align to TRBD1. The CDR3 totals 17 residues. From germline, CDR1 is ENHRY and CDR2 SYGVKD. The ends lost 7 bases at V and 3 bases at J; junction bases unmatched: 13. For the CDR3, the DNA is TGTGCCATCAATGGCGGAGGACAGGGGGTTTCGACAGATACGCAGTATTTT. Translated, it gives CAINGGGQGVSTDTQYF.

This clone appeared once. The J gene is TRBJ1-6, the V gene TRBV9; D call uncertain. V was clipped by 4 bases and J by 9 bases, with 17 bases between them. Germline assignment: CDR1 SGDLS and CDR2 YYNGEE. The length of the CDR3 is 15 residues. The CDR3 here is CASSPRHKDGSPLHF. The CDR3 DNA sequence: TGTGCCAGCAGCCCCCGACACAAAGACGGTTCACCCCTCCACTTT.

A single count supports this clone. This chain links TRBV5-1 with TRBJ2-2; 9 positions match TRBD2. This CDR3 spans 15 amino acids. Trimming cost V 5 bases and J 3 bases; bases outside gene matches: 5. Germline CDR1 reads SGHRS; CDR2 reads YFSETQ. The CDR3 DNA sequence: TGCGCCAGCAGTATGACTAGCGGTGACACCGGGGAGCTGTTTTTT. Its translation: CASSMTSGDTGELFF.

J is TRBJ1-2 and V is TRBV19; a possible D gene is TRBD1 (5 bases). The CDR3 runs to 11 residues. CDR1 and CDR2 from the germline V gene are LNHDA and SQIVND (reference sequence). V was shortened by 6 bases and J by 8 bases, with 10 bases between the two germline ends. As DNA, the CDR3 is TGTGCCAGTAGGTCCGACAGAGGCTACACCTTC. It translates to CASRSDRGYTF.

The chain recombines TRBV6-5 with TRBJ1-5; maybe TRBD1 (6 bases). The germline V and J ends were trimmed by 6 bases and 1 base, with 13 bases remaining between them. Germline CDR1 is MNHEY and CDR2 is SVGAGI. This CDR3 contains 15 residues. The CDR3 sequence is CASRVGTGSNQPQHF. Written as DNA, the CDR3 is TGTGCCAGCAGGGTGGGTACAGGGAGCAATCAGCCCCAGCATTTT.

The chain couples TRBV7-9 to TRBJ2-7; D might be TRBD1 (5 bases). The CDR3 extends over 14 amino acids. Looked up from germline, CDR1 is SEHNR and CDR2 is FQNEAQ (reference sequence). Trimming stripped 5 bases from V and 7 bases from J, with 18 bases between. The CDR3 DNA reads TGTGCCAGCAGCCCGCACAGGAACACTGAAGAGCAGTACTTC. Translated: CASSPHRNTEEQYF.

The chain employs TRBV19 and TRBJ2-5; D gene unclear. CDR3 length: 14 amino acids. Germline CDR1 is LNHDA and CDR2 is SQIVND (reference sequence). Trimming removed 1 base from V and 2 bases from J, with 8 bases in between. The CDR3 sequence: CASSIVAMQETQYF. CDR3 in DNA: TGTGCCAGTAGTATAGTTGCGATGCAAGAGACCCAGTACTTC.

The chain uses TRBV4-1 and TRBJ1-1; D unresolved. The CDR3 is made up of 19 amino acids. CDR1 MGHRA and CDR2 YSYEKL come from the germline V gene. V lost 4 bases and J 4 bases, leaving 28 bases between the germline ends. CDR3 amino acids: CASSPTSTAPPRWGTEAFF. The CDR3, as DNA: TGCGCCAGCAGCCCTACAAGCACAGCCCCTCCGAGGTGGGGCACTGAAGCTTTCTTT.

This chain connects TRBV4-1 to TRBJ2-5, with unresolved D. V was pared by 0 bases and J by 4 bases, with 9 bases between. The CDR3 spans 14 residues. Germline V gene sequence: CDR1 MGHRA, CDR2 YSYEKL. CDR3 sequence: CASSQDSVRETQYF. The CDR3 DNA is TGCGCCAGCAGCCAAGACTCTGTGAGAGAGACCCAGTACTTC.

The chain links TRBV5-1 to TRBJ1-2, with 7 bases aligning to TRBD1. Germline V gene sequence: CDR1 SGHRS, CDR2 YFSETQ. This CDR3 is built from 15 residues. The V segment lost 0 bases and the J segment 4 bases; nucleotides outside the gene matches: 6. The chain's CDR3 is CASSLGPGQFYGYTF. DNA of the CDR3: TGCGCCAGCAGCTTGGGCCCGGGACAGTTCTATGGCTACACCTTC.

The table lists this clone with a count of one. Sequence at one end of the junction differs from germline and may be a read error. Different DNA sequences within this sample yield the same CDR3. This chain uses TRBV27 with TRBJ2-3, with 9 bases fitting TRBD2. Germline loops: CDR1 MNHEY, CDR2 SMNVEV (reference sequence). CDR3 length: 16 amino acids. The CDR3 DNA sequence: TGTGCTAGCAGTTTATCGCTGGGACTAGCTGCAGATACGCAGTATTTT. This gives the protein CASSLSLGLAADTQYF.

The gene calls are TRBV28 and TRBJ2-7, with D maybe TRBD2 (7 bases). This CDR3 has 15 amino acids. V was trimmed by 7 bases and J by 2 bases, leaving 18 bases between them. From germline, CDR1 is MDHEN and CDR2 SYDVKM. CDR3 in DNA: TGTGCCAGCATAGATGGGGGGGCAGAAGCCTACGAGCAGTACTTC. Protein sequence: CASIDGGAEAYEQYF.

Concerning this clone itself: At the DNA level, this CDR3 is encoded by other sequences in the same sample as well. The chain uses TRBV6-5 and TRBJ1-2; 8 nucleotides match TRBD1. The CDR3 is 14 amino acids. Germline V gene lookup returns CDR1 MNHEY and CDR2 SVGAGI. With V trimmed by 1 base and J by 7 bases, 5 bases remained unmatched. The CDR3 reads CASSYFGGQGGYTF. As DNA, the CDR3 is TGTGCCAGCAGTTACTTCGGAGGACAGGGTGGCTACACCTTC.

J is TRBJ1-2 and V is TRBV6-5; TRBD1 agrees at 7 bases. There are 13 residues in the CDR3. With 5 bases clipped from V and 4 bases from J, the junction kept 4 bases outside the gene matches. Germline V gives CDR1 MNHEY, CDR2 SVGAGI. CDR3 nucleotides: TGTGCCAGCAGTCAGACAGGGATCTATGGCTACACCTTC. It translates to CASSQTGIYGYTF.

The chain has TRBV7-9 and TRBJ1-1; tentatively, D is TRBD1 (5 bases). Germline loops: CDR1 SEHNR, CDR2 FQNEAQ (reference sequence). The V gene lost 3 bases and the J gene lost 3 bases, with 11 bases spanning the gap. The CDR3 extends over 14 amino acids. CDR3 in DNA: TGTGCCAGCAGCTTGAAGGGACCATACACTGAAGCTTTCTTT. Translation: CASSLKGPYTEAFF.

The J gene is TRBJ2-5, the V gene TRBV5-6, with 7 bases identical to TRBD1. Germline loops: CDR1 SGHDT, CDR2 YYEEEE. V trimming: 3 bases; J trimming: 4 bases; junction bases outside the gene matches: 9. The CDR3 extends over 15 amino acids. The CDR3 region is CASSSYNRGPETQYF. The CDR3 DNA sequence: TGTGCCAGCAGCTCTTATAACAGGGGTCCAGAGACCCAGTACTTC.